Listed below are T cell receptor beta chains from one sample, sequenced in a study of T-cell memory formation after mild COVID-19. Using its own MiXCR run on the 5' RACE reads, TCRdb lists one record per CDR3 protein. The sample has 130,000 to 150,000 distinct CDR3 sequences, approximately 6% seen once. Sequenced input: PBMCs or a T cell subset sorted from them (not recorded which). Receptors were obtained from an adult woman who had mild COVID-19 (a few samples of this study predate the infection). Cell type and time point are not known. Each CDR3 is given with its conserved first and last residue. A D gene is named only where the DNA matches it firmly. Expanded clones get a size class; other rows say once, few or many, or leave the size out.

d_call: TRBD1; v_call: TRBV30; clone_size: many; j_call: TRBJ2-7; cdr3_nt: TGTGCCTGGGGGACAGGGAACAAATACGAGCAGTACTTC; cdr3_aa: CAWGTGNKYEQYF
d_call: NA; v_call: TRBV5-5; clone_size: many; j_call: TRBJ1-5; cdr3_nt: TGTGCCAGCAGCTTTTCGACACAGGGTCAGCCCCAGCATTTT; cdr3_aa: CASSFSTQGQPQHF
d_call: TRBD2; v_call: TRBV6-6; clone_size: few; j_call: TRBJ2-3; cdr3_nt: TGTGCCAGCAGTTACTCAGGGTCGGGGCTAGCGGGGGGGGCAGATACGCAGTATTTT; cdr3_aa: CASSYSGSGLAGGADTQYF
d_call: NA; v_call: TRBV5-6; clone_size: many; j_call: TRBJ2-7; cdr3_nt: TGTGCCAGCTCCGATCCTCCCGGGAGAATCTCCTACGAGCAGTACTTC; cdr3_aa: CASSDPPGRISYEQYF
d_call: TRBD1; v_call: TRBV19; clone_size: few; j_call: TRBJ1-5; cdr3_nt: TGTGCCAGTAGCAAACAGGGGACGGTCAATCAGCCCCAGCATTTT; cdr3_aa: CASSKQGTVNQPQHF
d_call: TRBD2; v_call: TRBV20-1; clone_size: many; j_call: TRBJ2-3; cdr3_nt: TGCAGTGCGCCTAAGCCCGGGACTAGCGGCACAGATACGCAGTATTTT; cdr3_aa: CSAPKPGTSGTDTQYF
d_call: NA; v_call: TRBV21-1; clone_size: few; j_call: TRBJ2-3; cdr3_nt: TGTGCCAGCAGCAAAAGTACTTCCAGACTCACAGATACGCAGTATTTT; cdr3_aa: CASSKSTSRLTDTQYF
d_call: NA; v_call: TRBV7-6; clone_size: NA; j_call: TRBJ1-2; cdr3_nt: TGTGCCAGCAGCACCAGTGGGGACGCCCCGTACACCTTC; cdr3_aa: CASSTSGDAPYTF
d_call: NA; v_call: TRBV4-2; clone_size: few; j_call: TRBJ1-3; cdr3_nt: TGTGCCAGCAGCCAAGATACACTGTGGGCATTCCTAGGAGCTGGAAACACCATATATTTT; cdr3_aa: CASSQDTLWAFLGAGNTIYF
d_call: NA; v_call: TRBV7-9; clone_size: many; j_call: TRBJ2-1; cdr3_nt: TGTGCCAGCAGCTTCTACAGGGATGCGGGCACTGAGCAGTTCTTC; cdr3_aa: CASSFYRDAGTEQFF
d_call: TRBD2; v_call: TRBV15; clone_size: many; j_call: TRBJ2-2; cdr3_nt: TGTGCCACCAGCAGAGAACAGCGGGGGACCGGGGAGCTGTTTTTT; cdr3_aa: CATSREQRGTGELFF
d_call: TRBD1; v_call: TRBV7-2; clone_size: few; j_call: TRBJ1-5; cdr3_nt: TGTGCCAGCAGCCCCGGGACAGGGGTCCAGCCCCAGCATTTT; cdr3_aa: CASSPGTGVQPQHF
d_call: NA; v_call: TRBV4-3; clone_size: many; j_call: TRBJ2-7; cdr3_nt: TGCGCCAGCAGCCAAGATACGTCCCCCCGCTACGAGCAGTACTTC; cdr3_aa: CASSQDTSPRYEQYF
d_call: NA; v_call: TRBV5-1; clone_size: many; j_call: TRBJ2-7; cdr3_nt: TGCGCCAGCAGCACGACAGGAGGATACTACGAGCAGTACTTC; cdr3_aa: CASSTTGGYYEQYF
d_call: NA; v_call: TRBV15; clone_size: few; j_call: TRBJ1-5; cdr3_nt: TGTGCCACCAAGGGGCTGGGGCGGCCCCAGCATTTT; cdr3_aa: CATKGLGRPQHF
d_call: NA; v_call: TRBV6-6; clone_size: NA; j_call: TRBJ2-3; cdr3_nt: TGTGCCAGCAGTTACGAGGGGCCAGATACGCAGTATTTT; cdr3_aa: CASSYEGPDTQYF
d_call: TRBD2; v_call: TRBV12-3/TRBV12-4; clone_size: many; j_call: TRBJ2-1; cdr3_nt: TGTGCCAGCAGTTTTCACGGGTACAGTAGCGGGAGTTGGGCATGGGGCAATGAGCAGTTCTTC; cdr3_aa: CASSFHGYSSGSWAWGNEQFF
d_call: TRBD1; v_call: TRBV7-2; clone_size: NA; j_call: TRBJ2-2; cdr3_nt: TGTGCCAGCAGCTACCGGACCGGGACAGGGACCACCGGGGAGCTGTTTTTT; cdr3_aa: CASSYRTGTGTTGELFF
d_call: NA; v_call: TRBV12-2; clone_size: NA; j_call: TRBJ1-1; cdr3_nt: TGTGCAAGTCGCCCTAACGGGACAGGCCCTAGCACTGAAGCTTTCTTT; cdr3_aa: CASRPNGTGPSTEAFF
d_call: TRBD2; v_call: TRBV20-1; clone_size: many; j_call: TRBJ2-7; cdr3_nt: TGCAGTGCTAGAGCCCCACTAGCGGCCCACTACGAGCAGTACTTC; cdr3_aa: CSARAPLAAHYEQYF
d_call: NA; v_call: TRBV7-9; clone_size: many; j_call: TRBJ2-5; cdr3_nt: TGTGCCAGCAGCTTGGTTGGGGAGACCCAGTACTTC; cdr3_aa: CASSLVGETQYF
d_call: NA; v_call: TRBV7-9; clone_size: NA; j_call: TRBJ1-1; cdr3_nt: TGTGCCAGCAGGGCCGACAGTTCTACAACTGAAGCTTTCTTT; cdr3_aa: CASRADSSTTEAFF
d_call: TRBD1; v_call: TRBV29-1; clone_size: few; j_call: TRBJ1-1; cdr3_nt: TGCAGCGGGGGGGACAGTTTGAACACTGAAGCTTTCTTT; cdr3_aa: CSGGDSLNTEAFF
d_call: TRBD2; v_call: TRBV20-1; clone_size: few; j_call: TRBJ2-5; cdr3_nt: TGCAGTGCTACCGGACTAGCGGGGGACTTACAAGAGACCCAGTACTTC; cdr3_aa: CSATGLAGDLQETQYF
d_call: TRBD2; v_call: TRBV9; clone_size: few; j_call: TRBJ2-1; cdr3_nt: TGTGCCAGCAGCGGTCTAGCGGGAGGGTCCTACAATGAGCAGTTCTTC; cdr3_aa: CASSGLAGGSYNEQFF
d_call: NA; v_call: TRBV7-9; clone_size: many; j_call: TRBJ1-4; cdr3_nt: TGTGCCAGCAGCTTAGGGCCTGCAACTAATGAAAAACTGTTTTTT; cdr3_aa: CASSLGPATNEKLFF